Sequencing of this T cell receptor beta chain was carried out in a study of cytotoxic CD8 clonotypes in ibrutinib-treated CLL. Overall study: Following treatment for a median roughly twelve months, range 6 to 36, response samples were then taken.

Germline loops: CDR1 GTSNPN, CDR2 SVGIG (reference sequence). With V trimmed by 0 bases and J by 5 bases, 11 bases remained unmatched. The CDR3 totals 16 residues. Findings and limits, study-wide: Public clonotypes were rare and shrank or held steady on treatment. Baseline levels of clonality went above those of age-matched healthy donors and moved with circulating CD8+ T-cell counts.

Data came from immunoSEQ multiplex PCR; TCRdb stores just in-frame clones and leaves some out. In the table there are about 130,000 clones, approximately 85% of which are singletons. This clone was found once. As yet, its antigen is unknown. Sequencing was performed on PBMCs, taken after 24 months of ibrutinib treatment. The chain uses TRBV30 and TRBJ2-5; 8 bases fit TRBD2. The TCR sequence derives from a human donor with chronic lymphocytic leukemia. The DNA of the CDR3 is TGTGCCTGGAGTGTATGGGGGAATAGCGGGGTGGAGACCCAGTACTTC. This encodes CAWSVWGNSGVETQYF.